This T cell receptor beta chain comes out of a study of regulatory T cells in long-lasting Graves disease. Study as a whole: Over 5 years on antithyroid drugs plus positive TSH receptor antibodies marked Graves' disease as persistent. Study outcomes and limitations: TCR diversity was lower in persistent than newly diagnosed Graves' disease. Under persistent disease, TRBV28, TRBJ1-2 and TRBJ2-5 were used preferentially.

The time point denotes: persistent/refractory GD, antithyroid drugs over 5 years with positive TRAb. Extracted PBMC RNA gave rise to the TCR library. Arm-PCR of CDR3 regions and iRepertoire HTBI primers were the basis on which TCR beta libraries were built. Per the authors' pipeline: Samples revealed approximately 60 TRBV and over twelve TRBJ segments. Using its own MiXCR run on the multiplex PCR reads, TCRdb lists one record per CDR3 protein. Clone size and V and J calls follow TCRdb, not the original study. The repertoire holds around 400,000 distinct CDR3 sequences, around 23% seen once, with 13% to 15% in the top ten. Turning to this clonotype: Its specificity is unknown.

Germline CDR1 and CDR2: MDHEN and SYDVKM. CDR3 length equals 15 residues. Unmatched junction bases numbered 7, after V lost 6 bases and J lost 6 bases. V is TRBV28 and J is TRBJ2-1; 11 bases are shared with TRBD2. The receptor comes from a female donor with Graves disease. Sequenced material: peripheral blood mononuclear cells (PBMCs), taken when the disease was refractory, from a patient treated with antithyroid drugs. The CDR3 loop reads CASRTLAGVSNEQFF. The CDR3 DNA reads TGTGCCAGCAGGACACTAGCGGGGGTTTCCAATGAGCAGTTCTTC.